A selection of T cell receptor beta chains follows, all from one sample in a study of blood T cell repertoires in COVID-19. Clones were sequenced by immunoSEQ multiplex PCR, and TCRdb holds only the in-frame ones, with some missing. The sample includes tens of thousands of clones, approximately 85% of them seen just once. The sample was peripheral blood. These TCRs come from a woman in her 70s in a cohort sampled during active COVID-19. Each CDR3 is given with its conserved first and last residue. D genes are given only for firm matches. Not every row has a clone size; where given, it reads once, few, many or a size class.

>NA|TRBD1|TRBV5-1|TRBJ2-7
CASRRGTGAYEQYF
TGCGCCAGCAGGCGCGGGACAGGGGCCTACGAGCAGTACTTC
>NA|TRBD1|TRBV6-5|TRBJ1-2
CASSYLDRDLYGYTF
TGTGCCAGCAGTTACCTCGACAGGGACCTATATGGCTACACCTTC
>NA|TRBD2|TRBV9|TRBJ2-7
CASSVEAGGTHEQYF
TGTGCCAGCAGCGTAGAAGCGGGAGGTACCCACGAGCAGTACTTC
>NA|NA|TRBV14|TRBJ1-1
CASSRSRVEAFF
TGTGCCAGCAGCCGGTCCCGGGTTGAAGCTTTCTTT
>NA|NA|TRBV24-1|TRBJ2-5
CATSAAGDRETQYF
TGTGCCACCAGTGCCGCCGGAGATCGGGAGACCCAGTACTTC
>once|TRBD1|TRBV9|TRBJ2-7
CASSVGGQATYEQYF
TGTGCCAGCAGCGTAGGGGGACAGGCAACCTACGAGCAGTACTTC
>NA|NA|TRBV15|TRBJ2-5
CATSKGRETQYF
TGTGCCACCAGCAAAGGGAGAGAGACCCAGTACTTC
>once|NA|TRBV7-9|TRBJ1-1
CASSPSGGPNTEAFF
TGTGCCAGCAGCCCCTCGGGGGGCCCGAACACTGAAGCTTTCTTT
>NA|NA|TRBV19|TRBJ2-7
CASSGDIQYEQYF
TGTGCCAGTAGTGGGGACATCCAGTACGAGCAGTACTTC
>NA|TRBD2|TRBV4-3|TRBJ2-1
CASSEIGLAGVYEQFF
TGCGCCAGCAGCGAGATCGGACTAGCGGGAGTGTACGAGCAGTTCTTC
>NA|NA|TRBV15|TRBJ1-4
CGGGPDEKLFF
TGTGGCGGAGGGCCCGACGAAAAACTGTTTTTT
>few|NA|TRBV19|TRBJ1-6
CASGPNSPLHF
TGTGCCAGTGGGCCTAATTCACCCCTCCACTTT
>NA|NA|TRBV3-1/TRBV3-2|TRBJ2-3
CASSREAEQYF
TGTGCCAGCAGTCGCGAGGCTGAGCAGTATTTT
>NA|NA|TRBV28|TRBJ1-2
CASSPSPRRGYTF
TGTGCCAGCAGTCCCTCCCCCCGGCGGGGCTACACCTTC
>NA|TRBD2|TRBV7-2|TRBJ2-3
CASSLAGTRLSGDTQYF
TGTGCCAGCAGCTTAGCTGGGACTAGATTGTCGGGAGATACGCAGTATTTT
>NA|NA|TRBV4-3|TRBJ1-1
CASSQAEITPNTEAFF
TGCGCCAGCAGCCAAGCCGAAATAACACCGAACACTGAAGCTTTCTTT
>few|NA|TRBV7-3|TRBJ2-1
CASSPGPGLRWNEQFF
TGTGCCAGCTCTCCGGGTCCGGGACTCCGTTGGAATGAGCAGTTCTTC